The rows below give T cell receptor beta chains drawn from one sample of a study of T-cell memory formation after mild COVID-19. TCRdb used MiXCR to reprocess the 5' RACE reads, holding one entry per CDR3 protein. The repertoire holds 450,000 to 650,000 distinct CDR3 sequences, with 20% to 25% as singletons. Sequencing used PBMCs or a T cell subset sorted from them (not recorded which). The receptors originated from an adult woman who had mild COVID-19 (a few samples of this study predate the infection). Cell type and time point are not known. Both conserved end residues are part of each CDR3. The order of the fields is V gene, clone size, J gene, D gene, CDR3 protein, CDR3 DNA. The D gene is left open where the match is weak. Not all rows give a size; the values are once, few, many and, for expanded clones, a class.

v_gene: TRBV11-3; abundance: .; j_gene: TRBJ2-1; d_gene: .; CDR3aa: CASRSPGHRYNEQFF; CDR3nt: TGTGCCAGCAGGTCCCCGGGACATCGGTACAATGAGCAGTTCTTC
v_gene: TRBV19; abundance: once; j_gene: TRBJ2-7; d_gene: TRBD1; CDR3aa: CASRTTGGRGEQYF; CDR3nt: TGTGCCAGTCGAACGACAGGGGGCCGGGGCGAGCAGTACTTC
v_gene: TRBV5-1; abundance: few; j_gene: TRBJ1-4; d_gene: TRBD1; CDR3aa: CASSLQQGKPEKLFF; CDR3nt: TGCGCCAGCAGCTTACAACAGGGGAAGCCTGAAAAACTGTTTTTT
v_gene: TRBV10-3; abundance: .; j_gene: TRBJ2-7; d_gene: .; CDR3aa: CAIRDAVNEQYF; CDR3nt: TGTGCCATCAGGGATGCGGTAAACGAGCAGTACTTC
v_gene: TRBV6-2/TRBV6-3; abundance: .; j_gene: TRBJ2-7; d_gene: .; CDR3aa: CASGRDGDYEQYF; CDR3nt: TGTGCCAGCGGCCGCGACGGAGACTACGAGCAGTACTTC
v_gene: TRBV11-3; abundance: once; j_gene: TRBJ2-1; d_gene: TRBD1; CDR3aa: CASSTWTGSDNEQFF; CDR3nt: TGTGCCAGCAGCACCTGGACAGGGAGTGACAATGAGCAGTTCTTC
v_gene: TRBV18; abundance: .; j_gene: TRBJ1-1; d_gene: TRBD1; CDR3aa: CASSPPKDRVDTEAFF; CDR3nt: TGTGCCAGCTCACCACCGAAGGACAGGGTTGACACTGAAGCTTTCTTT
v_gene: TRBV29-1; abundance: .; j_gene: TRBJ2-1; d_gene: .; CDR3aa: CSVQGIENEQFF; CDR3nt: TGCAGCGTTCAGGGAATAGAGAATGAGCAGTTCTTC
v_gene: TRBV7-6; abundance: few; j_gene: TRBJ2-1; d_gene: .; CDR3aa: CASSPAPSEEQFF; CDR3nt: TGTGCCAGCAGCCCAGCCCCAAGTGAGGAGCAGTTCTTC
v_gene: TRBV24-1; abundance: .; j_gene: TRBJ2-3; d_gene: .; CDR3aa: CATSDFSNTPQYF; CDR3nt: TGTGCCACCAGTGATTTCAGTAATACCCCGCAGTATTTT
v_gene: TRBV5-1; abundance: .; j_gene: TRBJ2-1; d_gene: TRBD1; CDR3aa: CASSLSFQDRGYNEQFF; CDR3nt: TGCGCCAGCAGCTTGTCGTTCCAGGACAGGGGCTACAATGAGCAGTTCTTC
v_gene: TRBV4-2; abundance: few; j_gene: TRBJ2-3; d_gene: TRBD2; CDR3aa: CASSQELAGVHGGDTQYF; CDR3nt: TGTGCCAGCAGCCAAGAGCTAGCGGGCGTACACGGGGGAGATACGCAGTATTTT
v_gene: TRBV6-5; abundance: .; j_gene: TRBJ1-3; d_gene: .; CDR3aa: CASSYSPGYSGNTIYF; CDR3nt: TGTGCCAGCAGTTACTCGCCAGGGTACTCTGGAAACACCATATATTTT
v_gene: TRBV20-1; abundance: once; j_gene: TRBJ2-1; d_gene: .; CDR3aa: CSARVESNEQFF; CDR3nt: TGCAGTGCTAGAGTCGAGTCCAATGAGCAGTTCTTC
v_gene: TRBV21-1; abundance: .; j_gene: TRBJ2-7; d_gene: .; CDR3aa: CAGQEGIVFYEQYF; CDR3nt: TGTGCCGGCCAAGAAGGGATAGTTTTCTACGAGCAGTACTTC
v_gene: TRBV7-2; abundance: few; j_gene: TRBJ2-5; d_gene: .; CDR3aa: CASSLAKTQYF; CDR3nt: TGTGCCAGCAGCTTAGCGAAGACCCAGTACTTC
v_gene: TRBV20-1; abundance: .; j_gene: TRBJ2-7; d_gene: TRBD1; CDR3aa: CSARGQGYEQYF; CDR3nt: TGCAGTGCTAGAGGACAGGGCTACGAGCAGTACTTC
v_gene: TRBV9; abundance: few; j_gene: TRBJ2-7; d_gene: TRBD1; CDR3aa: CASSVVPGQGSEQYF; CDR3nt: TGTGCCAGCAGCGTAGTCCCGGGACAGGGGTCCGAGCAGTACTTC
v_gene: TRBV6-1; abundance: few; j_gene: TRBJ2-1; d_gene: TRBD2; CDR3aa: CASRSTSGRRNEQFF; CDR3nt: TGTGCCAGCAGGAGCACTAGCGGGCGAAGAAATGAGCAGTTCTTC
v_gene: TRBV5-1; abundance: few; j_gene: TRBJ2-2; d_gene: TRBD2; CDR3aa: CASSFESPGLAGYTGELFF; CDR3nt: TGCGCCAGCAGCTTTGAGTCTCCGGGACTAGCGGGTTACACCGGGGAGCTGTTTTTT
v_gene: TRBV6-2/TRBV6-3; abundance: .; j_gene: TRBJ2-7; d_gene: TRBD2; CDR3aa: CASSYSSGRYEQYF; CDR3nt: TGTGCCAGCAGTTACTCTAGCGGGAGGTACGAGCAGTACTTC
v_gene: TRBV15; abundance: few; j_gene: TRBJ2-2; d_gene: .; CDR3aa: CATSKGARNTGELFF; CDR3nt: TGTGCCACCAGCAAAGGGGCGAGGAACACCGGGGAGCTGTTTTTT
v_gene: TRBV25-1; abundance: few; j_gene: TRBJ2-7; d_gene: .; CDR3aa: CASSDNRAPRYEQYF; CDR3nt: TGTGCCAGCAGTGATAACAGGGCCCCCCGCTACGAGCAGTACTTC
v_gene: TRBV14; abundance: .; j_gene: TRBJ2-3; d_gene: TRBD2; CDR3aa: CASSQTSGSTDTQYF; CDR3nt: TGTGCCAGCAGTCAAACTAGCGGAAGCACAGATACGCAGTATTTT
v_gene: TRBV3-1; abundance: .; j_gene: TRBJ1-5; d_gene: TRBD1; CDR3aa: CASSQSWGGQGVWSNQPQHF; CDR3nt: TGTGCCAGCAGCCAATCTTGGGGAGGACAGGGAGTTTGGAGCAATCAGCCCCAGCATTTT
v_gene: TRBV4-2; abundance: .; j_gene: TRBJ2-3; d_gene: .; CDR3aa: CASSQGDTSNTQYF; CDR3nt: TGTGCCAGCAGCCAAGGGGACACCTCGAATACGCAGTATTTT
v_gene: TRBV9; abundance: few; j_gene: TRBJ2-3; d_gene: .; CDR3aa: CASSVEDRGTDTQYF; CDR3nt: TGTGCCAGCAGCGTTGAGGACCGAGGCACAGATACGCAGTATTTT
v_gene: TRBV27; abundance: few; j_gene: TRBJ2-2; d_gene: .; CDR3aa: CASSFETTLLNTGELFF; CDR3nt: TGTGCCAGCAGTTTTGAAACTACCCTTTTGAACACCGGGGAGCTGTTTTTT
v_gene: TRBV12-3/TRBV12-4; abundance: .; j_gene: TRBJ1-3; d_gene: TRBD1; CDR3aa: CASSGTSRDRSGNTIYF; CDR3nt: TGTGCCAGCAGTGGCACCTCCCGGGACAGATCTGGAAACACCATATATTTT
v_gene: TRBV9; abundance: few; j_gene: TRBJ2-1; d_gene: TRBD2; CDR3aa: CASSVHTSGNEQFF; CDR3nt: TGTGCCAGCAGCGTTCACACTAGCGGAAATGAGCAGTTCTTC
v_gene: TRBV27; abundance: few; j_gene: TRBJ1-2; d_gene: TRBD1; CDR3aa: CASSLSGTGGDYGYTF; CDR3nt: TGTGCCAGCAGTCTCTCCGGGACAGGGGGCGATTATGGCTACACCTTC
v_gene: TRBV5-4; abundance: few; j_gene: TRBJ1-1; d_gene: .; CDR3aa: CASGGMDTEAFF; CDR3nt: TGTGCCAGCGGTGGGATGGACACTGAAGCTTTCTTT
v_gene: TRBV19; abundance: .; j_gene: TRBJ2-3; d_gene: .; CDR3aa: CASREVQGRDTQYF; CDR3nt: TGTGCCAGCAGAGAGGTACAAGGACGGGATACGCAGTATTTT
v_gene: TRBV5-1; abundance: .; j_gene: TRBJ2-3; d_gene: .; CDR3aa: CASSLVTARTDTQYF; CDR3nt: TGCGCCAGCAGCCTGGTAACAGCGAGAACAGATACGCAGTATTTT
v_gene: TRBV6-6; abundance: .; j_gene: TRBJ2-2; d_gene: .; CDR3aa: CASSYQIRGELFF; CDR3nt: TGTGCCAGCAGTTACCAAATTCGGGGGGAGCTGTTTTTT
v_gene: TRBV7-8; abundance: few; j_gene: TRBJ2-5; d_gene: .; CDR3aa: CASSLGQAGTQYF; CDR3nt: TGTGCCAGCAGCTTAGGACAGGCGGGGACCCAGTACTTC
v_gene: TRBV3-1; abundance: few; j_gene: TRBJ2-7; d_gene: .; CDR3aa: CASSPSPSYEQYF; CDR3nt: TGTGCCAGCAGCCCCTCCCCCAGCTACGAGCAGTACTTC
v_gene: TRBV20-1; abundance: .; j_gene: TRBJ2-1; d_gene: TRBD1; CDR3aa: CSARNLLTTGIYNEQFF; CDR3nt: TGCAGTGCTAGAAACTTATTAACGACAGGGATATACAATGAGCAGTTCTTC
v_gene: TRBV12-3/TRBV12-4; abundance: .; j_gene: TRBJ2-1; d_gene: .; CDR3aa: CASTSSPEQFF; CDR3nt: TGTGCCAGCACCTCGTCCCCTGAGCAGTTCTTC
v_gene: TRBV9; abundance: few; j_gene: TRBJ2-1; d_gene: .; CDR3aa: CASSGADYNEQFF; CDR3nt: TGTGCCAGCAGCGGGGCAGATTACAATGAGCAGTTCTTC
v_gene: TRBV5-1; abundance: few; j_gene: TRBJ2-1; d_gene: TRBD2; CDR3aa: CASSLWAGGSSYNEQFF; CDR3nt: TGCGCCAGCAGCTTGTGGGCTGGCGGGAGCTCCTACAATGAGCAGTTCTTC
v_gene: TRBV6-5; abundance: many; j_gene: TRBJ2-5; d_gene: .; CDR3aa: CASSVRAHQETQYF; CDR3nt: TGTGCCAGCAGTGTGCGAGCGCACCAAGAGACCCAGTACTTC
v_gene: TRBV10-3; abundance: .; j_gene: TRBJ1-3; d_gene: .; CDR3aa: CAISRDTKSSGNTIYF; CDR3nt: TGTGCCATCAGCCGGGACACCAAGAGCTCTGGAAACACCATATATTTT
v_gene: TRBV5-1; abundance: few; j_gene: TRBJ1-6; d_gene: .; CDR3aa: CASSLETRSPLHF; CDR3nt: TGCGCCAGCAGCTTGGAAACCCGCTCACCCCTCCACTTT
v_gene: TRBV25-1; abundance: few; j_gene: TRBJ2-1; d_gene: TRBD1; CDR3aa: CASSDWDRAIDEQFF; CDR3nt: TGTGCCAGCAGTGATTGGGACAGGGCTATCGATGAGCAGTTCTTC
v_gene: TRBV30; abundance: many; j_gene: TRBJ2-7; d_gene: .; CDR3aa: CAWSAHGTHYEQYF; CDR3nt: TGTGCCTGGAGCGCTCACGGGACACACTACGAGCAGTACTTC
v_gene: TRBV5-1; abundance: .; j_gene: TRBJ1-6; d_gene: TRBD1; CDR3aa: CASSLEVTGVVNSPLHF; CDR3nt: TGCGCCAGCAGCCTGGAGGTGACAGGGGTCGTTAATTCACCCCTCCACTTT
v_gene: TRBV4-1; abundance: .; j_gene: TRBJ1-1; d_gene: TRBD1; CDR3aa: CASSQALTGKTEAFF; CDR3nt: TGCGCCAGCAGCCAAGCCTTGACAGGGAAAACTGAAGCTTTCTTT
v_gene: TRBV29-1; abundance: .; j_gene: TRBJ2-2; d_gene: .; CDR3aa: CSVDDLRTGELFF; CDR3nt: TGCAGCGTTGACGATCTGCGCACCGGGGAGCTGTTTTTT
v_gene: TRBV29-1; abundance: .; j_gene: TRBJ1-1; d_gene: .; CDR3aa: CSVAPQRGTEAFF; CDR3nt: TGCAGCGTTGCCCCGCAGAGGGGCACTGAAGCTTTCTTT
v_gene: TRBV19; abundance: .; j_gene: TRBJ1-1; d_gene: TRBD1; CDR3aa: CASTTGQWNTEAFF; CDR3nt: TGTGCCAGTACTACGGGACAGTGGAACACTGAAGCTTTCTTT
v_gene: TRBV2; abundance: many; j_gene: TRBJ2-7; d_gene: TRBD1; CDR3aa: CASSAGQGNLIHEQYF; CDR3nt: TGTGCCAGCAGTGCGGGACAGGGCAACCTAATCCACGAGCAGTACTTC
v_gene: TRBV6-6; abundance: .; j_gene: TRBJ2-6; d_gene: .; CDR3aa: CASSYYSGTLNSGANVLTF; CDR3nt: TGTGCCAGCAGCTACTACTCCGGGACATTGAACTCTGGGGCCAACGTCCTGACTTTC
v_gene: TRBV9; abundance: few; j_gene: TRBJ2-3; d_gene: TRBD2; CDR3aa: CASSADSLAGVPGTQYF; CDR3nt: TGTGCCAGCAGCGCCGACAGTCTAGCGGGTGTCCCGGGTACGCAGTATTTT
v_gene: TRBV6-6; abundance: few; j_gene: TRBJ2-7; d_gene: .; CDR3aa: CASRLGEPYEQYF; CDR3nt: TGTGCCAGCCGCCTGGGGGAACCCTACGAGCAGTACTTC
v_gene: TRBV30; abundance: .; j_gene: TRBJ2-3; d_gene: .; CDR3aa: CAWSVLPLGGTDTQYF; CDR3nt: TGTGCCTGGAGTGTACTCCCCCTTGGGGGCACAGATACGCAGTATTTT
v_gene: TRBV24-1; abundance: few; j_gene: TRBJ2-6; d_gene: .; CDR3aa: CATSDPGLGTNVLTF; CDR3nt: TGTGCCACCAGTGATCCCGGTCTGGGGACCAACGTCCTGACTTTC
v_gene: TRBV20-1; abundance: .; j_gene: TRBJ1-5; d_gene: .; CDR3aa: CSARDHYNQPQHF; CDR3nt: TGCAGTGCTAGAGATCACTACAATCAGCCCCAGCATTTT
v_gene: TRBV9; abundance: .; j_gene: TRBJ2-3; d_gene: .; CDR3aa: CASSVPGGTDTQYF; CDR3nt: TGTGCCAGCAGCGTTCCCGGGGGCACAGATACGCAGTATTTT